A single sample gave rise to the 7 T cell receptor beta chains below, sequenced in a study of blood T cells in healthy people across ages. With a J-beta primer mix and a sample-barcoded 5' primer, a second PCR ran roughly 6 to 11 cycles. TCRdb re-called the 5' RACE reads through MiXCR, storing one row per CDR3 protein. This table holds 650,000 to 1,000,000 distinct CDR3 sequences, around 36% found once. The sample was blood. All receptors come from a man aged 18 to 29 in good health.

CDR3: CASSPVALAGTGELFF. CDR3 in DNA: TGTGCCAGCAGCCCGGTGGCCCTAGCGGGAACCGGGGAGCTGTTTTTT. This chain joins TRBV11-2 and TRBJ2-2; TRBD2 agrees at 9 bases. Germline V gene data show CDR1 as SGHAT and CDR2 as FQNNGV. The CDR3 sequence is 16 residues long. V was clipped by 5 bases and J by 5 bases; unmatched bases: 9.

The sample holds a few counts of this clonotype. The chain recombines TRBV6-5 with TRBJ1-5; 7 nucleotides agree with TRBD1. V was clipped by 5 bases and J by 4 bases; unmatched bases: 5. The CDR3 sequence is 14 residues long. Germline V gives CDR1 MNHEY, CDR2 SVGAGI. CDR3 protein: CASSRGTANQPQHF. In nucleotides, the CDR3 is TGTGCCAGCAGTCGCGGGACAGCTAATCAGCCCCAGCATTTT.

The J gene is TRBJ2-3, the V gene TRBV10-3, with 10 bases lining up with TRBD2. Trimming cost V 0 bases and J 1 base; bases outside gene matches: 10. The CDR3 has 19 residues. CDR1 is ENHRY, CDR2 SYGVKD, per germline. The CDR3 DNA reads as TGTGCCATCAGTGAGTCGGCTAGCGGGGGCTCCAGGGGCACAGATACGCAGTATTTT. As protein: CAISESASGGSRGTDTQYF.

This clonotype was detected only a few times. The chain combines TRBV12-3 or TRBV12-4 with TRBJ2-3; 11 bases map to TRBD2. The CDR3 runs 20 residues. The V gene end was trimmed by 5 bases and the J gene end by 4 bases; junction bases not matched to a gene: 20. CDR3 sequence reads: CASSPGGVAGGPESADTQYF. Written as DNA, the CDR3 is TGTGCCAGCAGTCCCGGGGGAGTAGCGGGGGGGCCAGAAAGCGCAGATACGCAGTATTTT.

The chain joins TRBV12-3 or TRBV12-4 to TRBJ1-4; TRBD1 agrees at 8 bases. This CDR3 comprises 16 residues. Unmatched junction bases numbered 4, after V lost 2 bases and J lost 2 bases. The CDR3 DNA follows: TGTGCCAGCAGTTTAAACACAGGGGGGACTAATGAAAAACTGTTTTTT. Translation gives CASSLNTGGTNEKLFF.

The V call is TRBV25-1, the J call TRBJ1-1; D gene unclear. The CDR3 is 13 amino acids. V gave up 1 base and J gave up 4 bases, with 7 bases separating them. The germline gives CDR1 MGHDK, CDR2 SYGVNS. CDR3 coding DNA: TGTGCCAGCAGTGAATCTGGCGCCACTGAAGCTTTCTTT. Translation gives CASSESGATEAFF.

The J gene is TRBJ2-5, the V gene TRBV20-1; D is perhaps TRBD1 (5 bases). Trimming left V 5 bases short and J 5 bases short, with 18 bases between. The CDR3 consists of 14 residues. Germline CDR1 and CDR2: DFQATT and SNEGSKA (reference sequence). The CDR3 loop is CSAVKVQGVETQYF. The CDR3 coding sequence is TGCAGTGCTGTCAAAGTCCAGGGTGTGGAGACCCAGTACTTC.